The sequence of this T cell receptor (beta chain) was determined in a study of glioma-infiltrating T cells after dendritic cell vaccination (dated by TCRdb to the mid-2010s). About the investigation overall: Of the roughly 15 glioblastoma patients in the cohort, all drawn from Phase I and II dendritic cell vaccination trials, 9 were newly diagnosed and 6 had recurrent disease. Each patient got three intradermal injections of the dendritic cell vaccine, spaced at biweekly intervals, in the arm below the axilla. Between 2003 and 2012, patients were given autologous tumor lysate-pulsed dendritic cell vaccination. The vaccine was prepared from monocyte-derived dendritic cells that were cultured for under 8 days with IL-4 and GM-CSF and then pulsed overnight with autologous tumor lysate. Survival after dendritic cell vaccination was correlated with TCR sequencing metrics, including TIL content and tumor-blood repertoire overlap. Deep sequencing of TCR beta CDR3 regions was used to quantify tumor-infiltrating lymphocyte content and compare tumor and blood repertoires in dendritic cell-vaccinated glioblastoma patients. The investigation overall reported the following: No direct relationship between TCR clonality and survival was found, suggesting a diverse polyclonal response may matter. The response model built on TCR overlap across three groups was characterized as speculative, with prospective validation still needed. The cohort was small and heterogeneous, few patients had complete blood and tumor sets, and even fewer had initial-recurrent tumor pairs. After dendritic cell vaccination, a higher estimated pretreatment TIL content predicted longer time to progression and longer overall survival.

On this clone itself: The antigen it binds to is not known. Base qualities are missing; no much larger clone stands one base away.

The immunoSEQ assay amplified TCRB CDR3 regions from approximately 2 micrograms of genomic DNA, or from all available DNA when less than that amount was available. The multiplex PCR relied on 60 forward primers for TCR V beta segments and 13 reverse primers for J beta segments. To estimate reads per starting template, synthetic control templates were spiked into each sample at limiting dilution. Reads of 87 bp were generated by sequencing on the Illumina HiSeq System. The study's processing was this. PCR and sequencing errors were removed by a nearest neighbor algorithm that merged closely related sequences. TCR overlap was defined as the percentage of unique tumor TCR beta sequences that were also found in the peripheral blood of the same patient. TCRdb's version of the immuneACCESS table is confined to in-frame rearrangements and falls short of the full clone set. An unresolved V gene accounts for under half of the shortfall where checked; the remainder is of unknown origin. D and trimming were read from the DNA, whereas the V and J calls and clone size are those reported in that table. The sample table lists about 91,000 clones, approximately 75% of them with a count of one. The ten largest account for roughly 2% of the sample.

The meaning of the sample's time point label: after dendritic cell vaccination, including at tumor progression/relapse. Patients were selected on the basis of adequate residual fresh-frozen tumor tissue and more than two years of available survival data. Although molecular status otherwise differed among the glioblastoma patients, no patient had an isocitrate dehydrogenase mutation. PBMC were collected before vaccination, two weeks after the third vaccination, and at tumor progression if progression occurred. The Qiagen DNeasy Blood extraction Kit was used for extraction of genomic DNA. Trimming costs V 4 bases and J 4 bases, and their ends lie 18 bases apart. Based on the germline V gene, the CDR1 and CDR2 sequences are SGDLS and YYNGEE. Its CDR3 holds 16 amino acids, cysteine through phenylalanine. Of all the DNA, just the CDR3 is kept, 48 bases in frame from base 1.

Sequencing was performed on blood, taken after dendritic cell vaccination. This chain joins TRBV9 to TRBJ2-1; the D gene is possibly TRBD2, with 6 bases matching. This receptor was obtained from a human donor with glioblastoma. In nucleotide form, the sequence is TGTGCCAGCAGCTTCGACCGGGACTTACATTACAATGAGCAGTTCTTC. Protein translation: CASSFDRDLHYNEQFF. The variable domain in full, with residues beyond the CDR3 obtained from the reference TRBV9 and TRBJ2-1 genes, is DSGVTQTPKHLITATGQRVTLRCSPRSGDLSVYWYQQSLDQGLQFLIQYYNGEERAKGNILERFSAQQFPDLHSELNLSSLELGDSALYFCASSFDRDLHYNEQFFGPGTRLTVL.